This TCR beta chain was identified during a study of response to subunit inactivated influenza vaccine. TCRdb ran MiXCR on the RT-PCR reads and lists one entry per CDR3 protein. The sample records about 570,000 distinct CDR3 sequences, approximately 10% being singletons. In germline, CDR1 is LGHNA, CDR2 YSLEER. Trimming pared 0 bases from V and 6 bases from J, leaving 9 bases between. This CDR3 is 13 amino acids long. This clonotype was seen only a few times. These data were likewise used in another study, on T cells expressing NK-cell markers. That work contributes: 5'RACE template switching built TCR beta cDNA with unique molecular identifiers. The study found dominant NKG2C+ clonotypes at roughly 1.0-7.5% of CD8+ T cells in several donors. Researchers report these clonotypes also headed the CD3+CD56-NKG2C+ fraction in a few donors.

This TCR was sampled from a man aged 45 to 65 who received an inactivated influenza vaccine. The chain couples TRBV4-3 to TRBJ2-7; D call uncertain. The sequences come from PBMCs from blood, collected on the day of vaccination. The CDR3 DNA sequence: TGCGCCAGCAGCCAAGACAGGTCGGTCGAGCAGTACTTC. Its translation: CASSQDRSVEQYF.